This T cell receptor beta chain originates from a study of identical twins. General study points: Within twin pairs, the out-of-frame alpha sequences they shared showed excess low generation probability. A lower insertion count was a feature of abundant cord blood beta clonotypes, with no such feature in memory repertoires.

Note on this clonotype: Its target is not known. A much larger clone differs by one base, so this may be a read error.

TCRdb reprocessed the 5' RACE reads via MiXCR and lists one record per CDR3 protein. In the table there are just under 650,000 distinct CDR3 sequences, just over 7% of which are singletons. Everyone who gave samples was a healthy Caucasian. This CDR3 has 12 residues. Looked up from germline, CDR1 is ENHRY and CDR2 is SYGVKD. These data also formed part of another study, on yellow fever vaccine responses in identical twins.

The material sequenced was PBMCs. The chain couples TRBV10-3 to TRBJ2-7; a possible D gene is TRBD1 (6 bases). This receptor was taken from a woman aged 18-29 years in good health. Here the CDR3 DNA reads TGTGGCATCAGACCGGACAGCTACGAGCAGTACTTC. Encoded protein: CGIRPDSYEQYF.